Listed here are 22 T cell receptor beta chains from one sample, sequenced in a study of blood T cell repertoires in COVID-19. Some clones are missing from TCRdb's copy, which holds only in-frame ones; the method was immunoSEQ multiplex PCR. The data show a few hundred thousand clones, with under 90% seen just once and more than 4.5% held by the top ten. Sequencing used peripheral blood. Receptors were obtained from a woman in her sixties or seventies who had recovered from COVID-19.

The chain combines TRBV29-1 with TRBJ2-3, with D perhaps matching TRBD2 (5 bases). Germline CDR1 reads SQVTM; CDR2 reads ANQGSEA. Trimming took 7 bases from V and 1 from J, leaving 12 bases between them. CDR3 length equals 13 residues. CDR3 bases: TGCAGCGCGGACTTTACCGGCACAGATACGCAGTATTTT. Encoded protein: CSADFTGTDTQYF.

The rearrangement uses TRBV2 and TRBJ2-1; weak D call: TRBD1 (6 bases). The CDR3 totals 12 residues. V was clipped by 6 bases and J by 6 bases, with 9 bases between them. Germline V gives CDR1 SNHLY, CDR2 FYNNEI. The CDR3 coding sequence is TGTGCCAGCAGGGACAGCCCCAATGAGCAGTTCTTC. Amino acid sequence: CASRDSPNEQFF. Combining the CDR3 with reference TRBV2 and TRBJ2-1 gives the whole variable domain EPEVTQTPSHQVTQMGQEVILRCVPISNHLYFYWYRQILGQKVEFLVSFYNNEISEKSEIFDDQFSVERPDGSNFTLKIRSTKLEDSAMYFCASRDSPNEQFFGPGTRLTVL.

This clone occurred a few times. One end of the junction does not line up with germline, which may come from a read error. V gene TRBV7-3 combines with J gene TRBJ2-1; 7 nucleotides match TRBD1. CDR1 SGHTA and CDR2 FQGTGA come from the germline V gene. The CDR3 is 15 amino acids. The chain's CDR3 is CASSSTPGQYIEQFF. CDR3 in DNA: TGTGCCAGCAGCTCCACTCCGGGACAGTACATTGAGCAGTTCTTC.

The CDR3 DNA reads TGTGCCAGCAGTTTATCCCAGGGGGTATATGGCTACACCTTC. Translated: CASSLSQGVYGYTF. This chain joins TRBV28 and TRBJ1-2, with 7 bases identical to TRBD1. V trimming: 1 base; J trimming: 5 bases; junction bases outside the gene matches: 4. This CDR3 is built from 14 residues. CDR1 is MDHEN, CDR2 SYDVKM, per germline.

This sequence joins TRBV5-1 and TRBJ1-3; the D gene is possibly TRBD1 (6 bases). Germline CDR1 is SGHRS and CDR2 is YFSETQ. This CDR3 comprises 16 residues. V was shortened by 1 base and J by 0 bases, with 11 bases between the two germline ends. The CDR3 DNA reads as TGCGCCAGCAGCTTGTCAGGGGCGCTCTCTGGAAACACCATATATTTT. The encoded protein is CASSLSGALSGNTIYF.

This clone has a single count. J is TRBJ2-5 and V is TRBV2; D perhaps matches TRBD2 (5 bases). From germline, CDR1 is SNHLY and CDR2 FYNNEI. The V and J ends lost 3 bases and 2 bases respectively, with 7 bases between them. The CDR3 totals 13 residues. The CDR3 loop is CASSDPGQETQYF. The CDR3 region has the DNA TGTGCCAGCAGTGACCCGGGACAAGAGACCCAGTACTTC.

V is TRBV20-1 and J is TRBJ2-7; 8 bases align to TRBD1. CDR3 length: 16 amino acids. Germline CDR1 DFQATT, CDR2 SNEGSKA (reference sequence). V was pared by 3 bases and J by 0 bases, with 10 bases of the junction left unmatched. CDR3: CSASRRTGSSSYEQYF. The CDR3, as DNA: TGCAGTGCTAGTAGGAGGACAGGGTCGAGCTCCTACGAGCAGTACTTC.

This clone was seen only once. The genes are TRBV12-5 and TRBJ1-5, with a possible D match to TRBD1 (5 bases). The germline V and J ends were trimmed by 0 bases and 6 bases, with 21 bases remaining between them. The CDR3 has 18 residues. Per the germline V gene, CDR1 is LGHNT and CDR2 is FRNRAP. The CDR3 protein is CASGLVLYRASGGQPQHF. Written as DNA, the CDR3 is TGTGCTAGTGGTTTGGTATTGTATAGAGCATCGGGGGGTCAGCCCCAGCATTTT.

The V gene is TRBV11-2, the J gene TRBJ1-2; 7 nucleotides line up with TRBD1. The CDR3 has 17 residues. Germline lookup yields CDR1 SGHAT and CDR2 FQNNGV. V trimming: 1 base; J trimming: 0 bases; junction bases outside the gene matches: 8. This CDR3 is CASSLVGQKSSNYGYTF. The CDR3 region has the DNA TGTGCCAGCAGCTTAGTGGGACAGAAGTCCTCTAACTATGGCTACACCTTC.

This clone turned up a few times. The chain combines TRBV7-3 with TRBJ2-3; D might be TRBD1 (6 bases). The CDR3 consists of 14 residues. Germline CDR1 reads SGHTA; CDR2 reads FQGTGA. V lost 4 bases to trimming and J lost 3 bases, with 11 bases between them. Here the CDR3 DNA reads TGTGCCAGCAGCTCCCAGGGACATACAGATACGCAGTATTTT. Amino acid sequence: CASSSQGHTDTQYF.

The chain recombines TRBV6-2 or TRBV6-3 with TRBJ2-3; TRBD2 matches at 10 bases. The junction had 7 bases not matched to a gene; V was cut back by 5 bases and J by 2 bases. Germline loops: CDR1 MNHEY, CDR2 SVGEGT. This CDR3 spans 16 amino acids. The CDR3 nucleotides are TGTGCCAGCAGTCGGAGGACTAGCGGACTCACAGATACGCAGTATTTT. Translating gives CASSRRTSGLTDTQYF.

The CDR3 DNA reads as TGTGCCAGCAGCTTGGGGTGGGGCAGCTCCTACGAGCAGTACTTC. Residues: CASSLGWGSSYEQYF. This chain links TRBV5-4 with TRBJ2-7, with TRBD1 as a possible D gene (5 bases). The CDR3 totals 15 residues. Between the trimmed V and J ends, which lost 0 bases and 0 bases, there was a span of 10 bases. Per the germline V gene, CDR1 is SGHNT and CDR2 is YYREEE (reference sequence).

In DNA, the CDR3 is TGTGCCAGCAGCGCGACAGGGGTTACTGAAGCTTTCTTT. The encoded protein is CASSATGVTEAFF. This chain connects TRBV7-2 to TRBJ1-1; 8 bases agree with TRBD1. Germline V gene lookup returns CDR1 SGHTA and CDR2 FQGNSA. The CDR3 has 13 residues. Trimming at V came to 5 bases and at J to 5 bases, leaving 4 bases not matched to a gene.

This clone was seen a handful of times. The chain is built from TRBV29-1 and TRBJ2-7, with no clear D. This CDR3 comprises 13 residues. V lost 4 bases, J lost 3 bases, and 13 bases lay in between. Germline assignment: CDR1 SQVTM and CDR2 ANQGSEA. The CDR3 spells CSVVDWAHYEQYF. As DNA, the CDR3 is TGCAGCGTTGTGGATTGGGCCCACTACGAGCAGTACTTC.

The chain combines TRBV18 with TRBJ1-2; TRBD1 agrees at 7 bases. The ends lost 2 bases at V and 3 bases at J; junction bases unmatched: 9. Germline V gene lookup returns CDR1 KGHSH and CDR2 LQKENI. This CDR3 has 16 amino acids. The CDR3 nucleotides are TGTGCCAGCTCACCAGTGACAGGGTACGGTGACTATGGCTACACCTTC. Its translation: CASSPVTGYGDYGYTF.

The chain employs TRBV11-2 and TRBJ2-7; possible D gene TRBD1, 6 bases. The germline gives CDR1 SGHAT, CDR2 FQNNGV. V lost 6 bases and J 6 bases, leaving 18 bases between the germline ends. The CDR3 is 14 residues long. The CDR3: CASRPGHRSIEQYF. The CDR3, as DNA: TGTGCCAGCAGGCCGGGACACCGGTCGATCGAGCAGTACTTC.

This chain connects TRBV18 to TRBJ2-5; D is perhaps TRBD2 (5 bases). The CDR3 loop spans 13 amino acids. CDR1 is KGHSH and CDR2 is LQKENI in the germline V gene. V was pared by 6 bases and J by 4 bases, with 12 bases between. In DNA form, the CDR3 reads TGTGCCAGCTCCGGACTCGAAACAGAGACCCAGTACTTC. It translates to CASSGLETETQYF.

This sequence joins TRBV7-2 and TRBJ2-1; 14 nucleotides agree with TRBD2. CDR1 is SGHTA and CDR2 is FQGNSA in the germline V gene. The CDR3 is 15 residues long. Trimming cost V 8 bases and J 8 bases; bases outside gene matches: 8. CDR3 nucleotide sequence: TGTGCCAGCGTACCGACTAGCGGGGGGGCATATGAGCAGTTCTTC. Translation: CASVPTSGGAYEQFF. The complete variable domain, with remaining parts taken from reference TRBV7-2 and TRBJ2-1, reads GAGVSQSPSNKVTEKGKDVELRCDPISGHTALYWYRQSLGQGLEFLIYFQGNSAPDKSGLPSDRFSAERTGGSVSTLTIQRTQQEDSAVYLCASVPTSGGAYEQFFGPGTRLTVL.

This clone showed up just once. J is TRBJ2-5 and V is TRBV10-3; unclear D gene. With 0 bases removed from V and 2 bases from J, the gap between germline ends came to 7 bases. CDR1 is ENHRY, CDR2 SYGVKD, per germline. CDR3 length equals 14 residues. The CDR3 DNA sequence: TGTGCCATCAGTGAGTCTCGAGTGCAAGAGACCCAGTACTTC. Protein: CAISESRVQETQYF.

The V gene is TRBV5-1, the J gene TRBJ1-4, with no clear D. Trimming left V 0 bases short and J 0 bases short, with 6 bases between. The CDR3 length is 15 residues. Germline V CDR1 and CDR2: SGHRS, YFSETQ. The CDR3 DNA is TGCGCCAGCAGCTTGGTTGTCGCAACTAATGAAAAACTGTTTTTT. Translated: CASSLVVATNEKLFF.

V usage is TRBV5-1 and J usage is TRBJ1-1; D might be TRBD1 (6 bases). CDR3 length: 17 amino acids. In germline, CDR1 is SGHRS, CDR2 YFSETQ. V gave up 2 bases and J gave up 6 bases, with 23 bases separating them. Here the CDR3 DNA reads TGCGCCAGCAGCTTTGAAGCCAGGGGAACTCCTTTCCCTGAAGCTTTCTTT. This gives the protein CASSFEARGTPFPEAFF.

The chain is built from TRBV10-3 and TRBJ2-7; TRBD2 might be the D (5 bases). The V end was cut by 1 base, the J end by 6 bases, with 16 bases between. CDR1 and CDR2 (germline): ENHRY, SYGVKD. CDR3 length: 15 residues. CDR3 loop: CAISEYGEQVGEQYF. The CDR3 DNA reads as TGTGCCATCAGTGAGTACGGGGAACAAGTGGGCGAGCAGTACTTC.